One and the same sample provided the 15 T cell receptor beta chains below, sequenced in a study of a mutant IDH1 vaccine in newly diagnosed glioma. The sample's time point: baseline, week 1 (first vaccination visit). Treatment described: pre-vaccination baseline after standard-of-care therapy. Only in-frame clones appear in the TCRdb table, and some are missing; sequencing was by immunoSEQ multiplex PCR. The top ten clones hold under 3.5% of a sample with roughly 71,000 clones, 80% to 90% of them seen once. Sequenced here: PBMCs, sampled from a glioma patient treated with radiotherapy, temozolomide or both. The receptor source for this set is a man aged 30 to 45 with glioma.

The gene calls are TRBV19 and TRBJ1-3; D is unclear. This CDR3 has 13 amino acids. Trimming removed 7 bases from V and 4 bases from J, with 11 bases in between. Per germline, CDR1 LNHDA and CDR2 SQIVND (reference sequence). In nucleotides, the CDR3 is TGTGCCAGTAATAAAGATATCGGAAACACCATATATTTT. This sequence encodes CASNKDIGNTIYF. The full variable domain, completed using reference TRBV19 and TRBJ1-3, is DGGITQSPKYLFRKEGQNVTLSCEQNLNHDAMYWYRQDPGQGLRLIYYSQIVNDFQKGDIAEGYSVSREKKESFPLTVTSAQKNPTAFYLCASNKDIGNTIYFGEGSWLTVV.

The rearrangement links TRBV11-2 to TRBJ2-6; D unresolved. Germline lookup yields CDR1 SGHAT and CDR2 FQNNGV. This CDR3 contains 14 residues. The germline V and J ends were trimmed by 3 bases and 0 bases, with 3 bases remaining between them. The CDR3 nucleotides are TGTGCCAGCAGCTTCCGCTCTGGGGCCAACGTCCTGACTTTC. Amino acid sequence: CASSFRSGANVLTF.

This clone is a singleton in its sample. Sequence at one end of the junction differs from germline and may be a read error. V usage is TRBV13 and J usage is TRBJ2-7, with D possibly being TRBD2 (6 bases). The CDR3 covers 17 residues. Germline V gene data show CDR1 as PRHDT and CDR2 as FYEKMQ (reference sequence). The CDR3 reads CASSTSQGLGPSDEQYF. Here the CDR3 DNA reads TGTGCCAGCAGCACCAGTCAGGGACTGGGTCCCTCCGACGAGCAGTACTTC.

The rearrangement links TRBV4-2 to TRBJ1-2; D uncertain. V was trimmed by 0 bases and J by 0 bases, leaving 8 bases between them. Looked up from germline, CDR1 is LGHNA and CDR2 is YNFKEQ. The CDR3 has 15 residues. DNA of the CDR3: TGTGCCAGCAGCCAAGAGTCAGGAACTAACTATGGCTACACCTTC. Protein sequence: CASSQESGTNYGYTF.

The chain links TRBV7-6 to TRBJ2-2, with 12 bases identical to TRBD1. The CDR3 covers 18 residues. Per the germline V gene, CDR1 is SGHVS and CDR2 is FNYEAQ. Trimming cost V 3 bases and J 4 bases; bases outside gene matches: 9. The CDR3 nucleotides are TGTGCCAGCAGCTTCAGAGGGACAGGGGGCGGTGTCACCGGGGAGCTGTTTTTT. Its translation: CASSFRGTGGGVTGELFF. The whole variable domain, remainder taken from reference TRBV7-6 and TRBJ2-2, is GAGVSQSPRYKVTKRGQDVALRCDPISGHVSLYWYRQALGQGPEFLTYFNYEAQQDKSGLPNDRFSAERPEGSISTLTIQRTEQRDSAMYRCASSFRGTGGGVTGELFFGEGSRLTVL.

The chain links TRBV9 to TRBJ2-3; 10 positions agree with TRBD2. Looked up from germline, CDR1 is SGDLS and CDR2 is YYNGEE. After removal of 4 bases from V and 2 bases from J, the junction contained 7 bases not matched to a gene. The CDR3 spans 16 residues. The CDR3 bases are TGTGCCAGCAGCACCTGGACTAGCGGTAACACAGATACGCAGTATTTT. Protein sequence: CASSTWTSGNTDTQYF.

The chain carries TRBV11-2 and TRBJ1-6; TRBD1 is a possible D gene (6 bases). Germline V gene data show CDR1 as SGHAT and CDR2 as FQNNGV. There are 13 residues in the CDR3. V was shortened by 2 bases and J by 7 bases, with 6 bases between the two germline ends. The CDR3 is CASSLQGNSPLHF. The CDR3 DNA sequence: TGTGCCAGCAGCTTACAGGGGAATTCACCCCTCCACTTT.

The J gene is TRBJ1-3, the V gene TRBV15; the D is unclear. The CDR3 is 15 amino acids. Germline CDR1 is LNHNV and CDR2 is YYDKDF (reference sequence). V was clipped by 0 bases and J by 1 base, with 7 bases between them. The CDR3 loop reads CATSRDRGSGNTIYF. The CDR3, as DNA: TGTGCCACCAGCAGAGACCGAGGTTCTGGAAACACCATATATTTT. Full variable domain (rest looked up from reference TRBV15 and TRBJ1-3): DAMVIQNPRYQVTQFGKPVTLSCSQTLNHNVMYWYQQKSSQAPKLLFHYYDKDFNNEADTPDNFQSRRPNTSFCFLDIRSPGLGDTAMYLCATSRDRGSGNTIYFGEGSWLTVV.

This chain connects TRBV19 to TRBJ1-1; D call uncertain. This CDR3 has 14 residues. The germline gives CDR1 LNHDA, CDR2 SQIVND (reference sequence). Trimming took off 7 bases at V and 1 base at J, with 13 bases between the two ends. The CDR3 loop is CASTLRRTNTEAFF. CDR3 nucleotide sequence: TGTGCCAGTACCCTTCGCAGGACGAACACTGAAGCTTTCTTT.

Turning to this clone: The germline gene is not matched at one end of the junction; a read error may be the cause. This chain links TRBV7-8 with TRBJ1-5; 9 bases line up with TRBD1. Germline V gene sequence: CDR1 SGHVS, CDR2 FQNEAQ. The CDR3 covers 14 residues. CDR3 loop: CASSFSRDREAPAF. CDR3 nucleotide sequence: TGTGCCAGCAGTTTCTCCCGGGACAGGGAAGCCCCAGCATTT.

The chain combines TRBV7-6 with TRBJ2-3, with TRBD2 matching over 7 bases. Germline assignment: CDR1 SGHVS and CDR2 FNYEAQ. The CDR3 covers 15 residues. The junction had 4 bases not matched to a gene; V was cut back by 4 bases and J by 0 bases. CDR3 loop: CASSSAGVSTDTQYF. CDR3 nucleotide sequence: TGTGCCAGCAGCTCCGCGGGGGTTAGCACAGATACGCAGTATTTT.

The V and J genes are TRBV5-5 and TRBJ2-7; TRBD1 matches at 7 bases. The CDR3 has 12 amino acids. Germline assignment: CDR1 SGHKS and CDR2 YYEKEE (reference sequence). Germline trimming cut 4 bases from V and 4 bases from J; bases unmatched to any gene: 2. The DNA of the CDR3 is TGTGCCAGCAGCCAGGGGGTATACGAGCAGTACTTC. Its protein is CASSQGVYEQYF.

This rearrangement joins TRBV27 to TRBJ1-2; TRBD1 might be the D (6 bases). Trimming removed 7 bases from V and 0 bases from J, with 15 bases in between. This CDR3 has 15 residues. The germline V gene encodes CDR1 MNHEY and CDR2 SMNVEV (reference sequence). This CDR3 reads CASKGQRSPNYGYTF. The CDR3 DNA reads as TGTGCCAGCAAAGGACAGCGATCACCTAACTATGGCTACACCTTC.

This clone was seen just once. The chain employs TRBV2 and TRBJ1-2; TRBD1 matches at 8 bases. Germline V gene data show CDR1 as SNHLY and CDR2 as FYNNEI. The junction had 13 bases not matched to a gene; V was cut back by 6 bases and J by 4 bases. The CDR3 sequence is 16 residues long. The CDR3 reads CASRADGGQGSYGYTF. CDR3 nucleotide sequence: TGTGCCAGCAGAGCCGATGGAGGACAGGGAAGCTATGGCTACACCTTC.

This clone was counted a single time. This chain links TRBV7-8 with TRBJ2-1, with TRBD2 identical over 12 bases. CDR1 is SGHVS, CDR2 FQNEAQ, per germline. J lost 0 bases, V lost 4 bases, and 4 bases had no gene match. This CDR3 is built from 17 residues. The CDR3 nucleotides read TGTGCCAGCAGCTCCCGGACTAGCGGGGACTCCTACAATGAGCAGTTCTTC. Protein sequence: CASSSRTSGDSYNEQFF.